The rows below give T cell receptor beta chains drawn from one sample of a study of human T cells and chemical hapten exposure. MiXCR, applied by TCRdb to the RACE reads, yields one record per CDR3 protein. The sample records 55,000 to 75,000 distinct CDR3 sequences, around 12% being singletons. Sequenced material: whole blood, taken in connection with sensitization to the hapten diphenylcyclopropenone (DPC). These receptors were collected from a man aged 30 to 39 with alopecia areata. Some clones in this sample may be carry-over from other donors' samples. Each CDR3 is given with its conserved first and last residue. D genes are given only for firm matches. The size field is filled for only some rows; it gives once, few, many or a size class.

D gene	V gene	J gene	clone size	CDR3 protein	CDR3 DNA
NA	TRBV7-2	TRBJ2-5	NA	CASSSRQVEETQYF	TGTGCCAGCAGCTCCCGACAAGTCGAGGAGACCCAGTACTTC
NA	TRBV7-8	TRBJ2-3	many	CASSSGGRGGETDTQYF	TGTGCCAGCAGCTCCGGGGGAAGAGGGGGCGAGACAGATACGCAGTATTTT
NA	TRBV12-3/TRBV12-4	TRBJ2-7	many	CASSFSRGLGEQYF	TGTGCCAGCAGTTTCTCTCGGGGGCTGGGGGAGCAGTACTTC
NA	TRBV29-1	TRBJ2-5	NA	CSVEGTSRTETQYF	TGCAGCGTTGAAGGAACATCGCGGACGGAGACCCAGTACTTC
NA	TRBV4-3	TRBJ1-1	NA	CASSQMTLNTEAFF	TGCGCCAGCAGCCAGATGACATTGAACACTGAAGCTTTCTTT
TRBD2	TRBV4-1	TRBJ2-3	NA	CASSQDWAGGKADTQYF	TGCGCCAGCAGCCAAGATTGGGCGGGGGGGAAAGCAGATACGCAGTATTTT
NA	TRBV18	TRBJ1-2	many	CASSPSGYYGYTF	TGTGCCAGCTCACCGTCAGGTTACTATGGCTACACCTTC
NA	TRBV5-1	TRBJ2-7	few	CASSLEGPEQYF	TGCGCCAGCAGCTTGGAGGGACCGGAGCAGTACTTC
TRBD1	TRBV20-1	TRBJ2-3	few	CSAQQGLRADTQYF	TGCAGTGCACAACAGGGGCTTCGGGCAGATACGCAGTATTTT
NA	TRBV11-1	TRBJ2-7	few	CASSQRAMSYEQYF	TGTGCCAGCAGCCAGCGGGCCATGTCCTACGAGCAGTACTTC
NA	TRBV19	TRBJ1-5	few	CASSIDRPGSNQPQHF	TGTGCCAGTAGTATAGATCGGCCGGGAAGCAATCAGCCCCAGCATTTT
NA	TRBV18	TRBJ1-1	few	CASSPLGITEAFF	TGTGCCAGCTCACCATTGGGAATCACTGAAGCTTTCTTT
NA	TRBV5-4	TRBJ2-1	NA	CASSLEGVLRNEQFF	TGTGCCAGCAGCTTGGAGGGGGTCCTGAGGAATGAGCAGTTCTTC
TRBD1	TRBV7-9	TRBJ2-3	many	CASSLSLNRGTDTQYF	TGTGCCAGCAGCTTGAGCTTGAACAGGGGAACAGATACGCAGTATTTT
NA	TRBV7-3	TRBJ2-5	many	CASSLTRGTQYF	TGTGCCAGCAGCTTAACAAGAGGGACCCAGTACTTC
NA	TRBV7-2	TRBJ2-3	few	CASSLSSGVTTDTQYF	TGTGCCAGCAGCTTGAGTTCTGGGGTGACCACAGATACGCAGTATTTT
NA	TRBV7-9	TRBJ2-7	many	CASSLGGQYEQYF	TGTGCCAGCAGCTTGGGAGGTCAGTACGAGCAGTACTTC
NA	TRBV7-3	TRBJ1-2	many	CASSLTGQGGYGYTF	TGTGCCAGCAGCTTAACGGGTCAGGGCGGTTATGGCTACACCTTC
NA	TRBV29-1	TRBJ1-4	many	CSVPAGEKLFF	TGCAGCGTTCCAGCAGGTGAAAAACTGTTTTTT
NA	TRBV4-3	TRBJ2-7	many	CASSHLSGEPTYEQYF	TGCGCCAGCAGCCATCTCTCAGGGGAGCCTACCTACGAGCAGTACTTC
NA	TRBV20-1	TRBJ1-5	few	CSALHRSINQPQHF	TGCAGTGCCCTCCATCGGTCTATCAATCAGCCCCAGCATTTT
NA	TRBV7-2	TRBJ2-6	few	CASSPGTTTSGANVLTF	TGTGCCAGCAGCCCCGGGACAACCACCTCTGGGGCCAACGTCCTGACTTTC
NA	TRBV28	TRBJ1-5	few	CASSPPGTSNQPQHF	TGTGCCAGCAGTCCCCCCGGGACAAGCAATCAGCCCCAGCATTTT
NA	TRBV7-6	TRBJ2-5	NA	CASSSSVGPVQETQYF	TGTGCCAGCAGCTCCTCCGTAGGGCCCGTACAAGAGACCCAGTACTTC
TRBD1	TRBV9	TRBJ1-2	NA	CASSVQDRANYGYTF	TGTGCCAGCAGTGTGCAGGACAGGGCCAACTATGGCTACACCTTC
TRBD1	TRBV7-7	TRBJ2-1	many	CASSPDRVGYNEQFF	TGTGCCAGCAGCCCCGACAGGGTAGGCTACAATGAGCAGTTCTTC
NA	TRBV7-6	TRBJ1-1	many	CASSETTTWGTEAFF	TGTGCCAGCAGCGAAACGACTACCTGGGGCACTGAAGCTTTCTTT
NA	TRBV6-2/TRBV6-3	TRBJ2-7	NA	CASSRTYEQYF	TGTGCCAGCAGTCGAACCTACGAGCAGTACTTC
NA	TRBV18	TRBJ1-3	NA	CASSPPTGSGNTIYF	TGTGCCAGCTCACCACCGACGGGCTCTGGAAACACCATATATTTT
NA	TRBV12-3/TRBV12-4	TRBJ1-6	few	CASSPGTGRGYNSPLHF	TGTGCCAGCAGTCCGGGGACGGGTAGAGGCTATAATTCACCCCTCCACTTT
NA	TRBV7-8	TRBJ1-2	NA	CASSFERVGHGYTF	TGTGCCAGCAGCTTCGAGAGGGTCGGTCATGGCTACACCTTC
TRBD2	TRBV7-6	TRBJ2-1	few	CASSLRGGWNEQFF	TGTGCCAGCAGCTTACGCGGGGGGTGGAATGAGCAGTTCTTC
TRBD1	TRBV5-5	TRBJ1-6	NA	CASSLDRTSVLHF	TGTGCCAGCAGCCTGGACAGGACGTCCGTCCTCCACTTT
TRBD1	TRBV27	TRBJ2-1	many	CASSFTGGIGLNEQFF	TGTGCCAGCAGTTTCACAGGGGGGATAGGTTTGAATGAGCAGTTCTTC
TRBD1	TRBV5-5	TRBJ2-7	few	CASFQAGQGAAEQYF	TGTGCCAGCTTCCAGGCGGGACAGGGGGCCGCCGAGCAGTACTTC
TRBD2	TRBV9	TRBJ2-1	once	CASGLAYNEQFF	TGTGCCTCGGGACTAGCCTACAATGAGCAGTTCTTC
NA	TRBV11-2	TRBJ1-2	many	CASSFGQGPLYGYTF	TGTGCCAGCAGCTTCGGCCAGGGTCCTTTATATGGCTACACCTTC
NA	TRBV4-3	TRBJ2-2	NA	CASSQDSGLRGRELFF	TGCGCCAGCAGCCAAGATTCCGGGCTTCGTGGTAGGGAGCTGTTTTTT
NA	TRBV5-4	TRBJ2-2	many	CASSTPGRPGELFF	TGTGCCAGCAGCACCCCTGGGCGCCCCGGGGAGCTGTTTTTT
NA	TRBV3-1	TRBJ1-5	NA	CASSQDPHSAPPQPQHF	TGTGCCAGCAGCCAAGACCCTCATTCGGCCCCACCTCAGCCCCAGCATTTT
TRBD1	TRBV12-3/TRBV12-4	TRBJ1-5	NA	CASSSTGVQPQHF	TGTGCCAGCAGTTCGACAGGGGTTCAGCCCCAGCATTTT
NA	TRBV5-4	TRBJ2-1	once	CVSSSGWAAAYNEQFF	TGTGTCAGCAGCTCCGGATGGGCGGCCGCCTACAATGAGCAGTTCTTC
NA	TRBV7-9	TRBJ2-2	NA	CASSSQGNTGELFF	TGTGCCAGCAGCTCGCAGGGGAACACCGGGGAGCTGTTTTTT
NA	TRBV2	TRBJ1-1	many	CASSLQGRIRDTEAFF	TGTGCCAGCAGTTTACAGGGCCGCATTAGGGACACTGAAGCTTTCTTT
NA	TRBV6-2/TRBV6-3	TRBJ1-6	NA	CASSGRGNYNSPLHF	TGTGCCAGCAGCGGACGGGGAAACTATAATTCACCCCTCCACTTT
NA	TRBV21-1	TRBJ2-4	NA	CASSASTGARIQYF	TGTGCCAGCAGCGCGTCGACAGGGGCACGCATTCAGTACTTC
NA	TRBV5-1	TRBJ2-1	few	CASSLVGGPNEQFF	TGCGCCAGCAGCTTGGTTGGAGGGCCAAATGAGCAGTTCTTC
TRBD1	TRBV20-1	TRBJ1-5	many	CSASGQGNQPQHF	TGCAGTGCTAGTGGACAGGGCAATCAGCCCCAGCATTTT
NA	TRBV29-1	TRBJ1-5	NA	CSVVLPQPQHF	TGCAGCGTTGTCCTCCCTCAGCCCCAGCATTTT
TRBD2	TRBV5-1	TRBJ2-2	many	CASSPTSEPGELFF	TGCGCCAGCAGCCCTACTAGCGAGCCCGGGGAGCTGTTTTTT
TRBD1	TRBV12-3/TRBV12-4	TRBJ2-7	few	CASSSTGTGAVSYEQYF	TGTGCCAGCAGTTCCACTGGCACAGGGGCCGTCTCCTACGAGCAGTACTTC
NA	TRBV29-1	TRBJ1-2	few	CSVEGRDTNYGYTF	TGCAGCGTTGAAGGACGGGATACTAACTATGGCTACACCTTC
NA	TRBV7-3	TRBJ1-1	few	CASSLIGNTEAFF	TGTGCCAGCAGCTTAATAGGAAACACTGAAGCTTTCTTT
NA	TRBV20-1	TRBJ1-1	NA	CSTYRNTEAFF	TGCAGTACCTATCGGAACACTGAAGCTTTCTTT
TRBD1	TRBV5-1	TRBJ2-7	few	CASSFDGTGPYEQYF	TGCGCCAGCAGCTTCGACGGGACAGGGCCCTACGAGCAGTACTTC